A selection of T cell receptor beta chains follows, all from one sample in a study of molecular identifiers for immune sequencing clone quantification. TCRdb called the PCR reads again in MiXCR, with one record for every CDR3 protein. This sample has approximately 680,000 distinct CDR3 sequences, with around 25% found just once. The sequencing sample was made of naive CD8+ T cells from blood, with Jurkat cell RNA spiked in. The receptors were gathered from a human donor in good health. Some libraries in this study had Jurkat cell RNA spiked in. Both conserved end residues are part of each CDR3. D genes are given only for firm matches. Expanded clones get a size class; other rows say once, few or many, or leave the size out.

CDR3: CASSEEPSGRLLSTDTQYF
DNA: TGTGCCAGCAGTGAGGAACCTAGCGGGAGACTCCTCAGCACAGATACGCAGTATTTT
V: TRBV6-1
D: TRBD2
length: 19
J: TRBJ2-3
size: NA

CDR3: CASSQETGVEKLFF
DNA: TGTGCCAGCAGCCAAGAAACCGGGGTTGAAAAACTGTTTTTT
V: TRBV14
D: NA
length: 14
J: TRBJ1-4
size: many

CDR3: CSVLSPGQGVQPQHF
DNA: TGCAGTGTTCTTTCACCGGGACAGGGCGTTCAGCCCCAGCATTTT
V: TRBV20-1
D: TRBD1
length: 15
J: TRBJ1-5
size: NA

CDR3: CASKFGQGTTDTQYF
DNA: TGTGCCAGTAAGTTCGGACAGGGAACCACAGATACGCAGTATTTT
V: TRBV19
D: TRBD1
length: 15
J: TRBJ2-3
size: many

CDR3: CASSSTSRGLGYGYTF
DNA: TGTGCCAGCAGCTCGACTAGCAGGGGCCTAGGCTATGGCTACACCTTC
V: TRBV13
D: NA
length: 16
J: TRBJ1-2
size: few

CDR3: CASSQDLSWTYNNEQFF
DNA: TGCGCCAGCAGCCAAGATCTTTCCTGGACCTACAACAATGAGCAGTTCTTC
V: TRBV4-1
D: NA
length: 17
J: TRBJ2-1
size: NA

CDR3: CASSLGPGGGALNEQFF
DNA: TGTGCCAGCAGCTTAGGACCCGGCGGGGGGGCCCTCAATGAGCAGTTCTTC
V: TRBV7-8
D: TRBD2
length: 17
J: TRBJ2-1
size: NA

CDR3: CASSLIQTNTEAFF
DNA: TGTGCCAGCAGCTTAATTCAGACGAACACTGAAGCTTTCTTT
V: TRBV7-9
D: NA
length: 14
J: TRBJ1-1
size: many

CDR3: CASSPGTGVMYF
DNA: TGTGCCAGCAGTCCAGGGACAGGGGTCATGTATTTT
V: TRBV12-3/TRBV12-4
D: TRBD1
length: 12
J: TRBJ2-3
size: many

CDR3: CASSLEGSSNQPQHF
DNA: TGTGCCAGCAGCTTAGAGGGGAGTAGCAATCAGCCCCAGCATTTT
V: TRBV7-2
D: NA
length: 15
J: TRBJ1-5
size: many

CDR3: CAWSADIGETQYF
DNA: TGTGCCTGGAGCGCCGATATTGGGGAGACCCAGTACTTC
V: TRBV30
D: NA
length: 13
J: TRBJ2-5
size: many

CDR3: CASSYSRGEDEQYF
DNA: TGTGCCAGCAGTTACTCTCGGGGAGAGGACGAGCAGTACTTC
V: TRBV6-6
D: NA
length: 14
J: TRBJ2-7
size: NA

CDR3: CASSPKTGSDISTDTQYF
DNA: TGTGCCAGCAGCCCCAAGACAGGGTCCGACATTTCCACAGATACGCAGTATTTT
V: TRBV5-5
D: TRBD1
length: 18
J: TRBJ2-3
size: many

CDR3: CASSLVQLANTGELFF
DNA: TGTGCCAGCAGCTTGGTACAGCTAGCGAACACCGGGGAGCTGTTTTTT
V: TRBV5-6
D: NA
length: 16
J: TRBJ2-2
size: NA

CDR3: CASSPGLGRINEQFF
DNA: TGTGCCAGCAGTCCCGGACTAGGTAGAATCAATGAGCAGTTCTTC
V: TRBV28
D: TRBD2
length: 15
J: TRBJ2-1
size: NA

CDR3: CASSVGEGEAFF
DNA: TGTGCCAGCAGCGTAGGAGAGGGGGAAGCTTTCTTT
V: TRBV9
D: NA
length: 12
J: TRBJ1-1
size: few

CDR3: CASSQDLLEVRHRGRNEQFF
DNA: TGTGCCAGCAGCCAAGATCTTCTAGAGGTGAGGCACCGAGGGAGGAATGAGCAGTTCTTC
V: TRBV4-2
D: NA
length: 20
J: TRBJ2-1
size: NA

CDR3: CASSLTVPGDTQYF
DNA: TGTGCCAGCAGCTTGACAGTTCCGGGGGATACGCAGTATTTT
V: TRBV7-6
D: NA
length: 14
J: TRBJ2-3
size: many